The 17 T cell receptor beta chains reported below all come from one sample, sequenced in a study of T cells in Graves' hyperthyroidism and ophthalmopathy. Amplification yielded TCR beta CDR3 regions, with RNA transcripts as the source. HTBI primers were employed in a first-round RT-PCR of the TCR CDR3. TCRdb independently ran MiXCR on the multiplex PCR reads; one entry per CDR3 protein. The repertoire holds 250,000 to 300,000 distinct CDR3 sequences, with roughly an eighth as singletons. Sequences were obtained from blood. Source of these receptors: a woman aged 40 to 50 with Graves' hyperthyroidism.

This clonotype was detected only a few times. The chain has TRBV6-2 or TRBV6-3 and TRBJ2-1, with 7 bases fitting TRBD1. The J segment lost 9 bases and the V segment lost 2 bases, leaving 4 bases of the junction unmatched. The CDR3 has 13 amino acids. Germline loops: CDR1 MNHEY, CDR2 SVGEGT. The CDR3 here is CASSYGTVSEQFF. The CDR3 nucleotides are TGTGCCAGCAGTTACGGGACAGTGAGTGAGCAGTTCTTC.

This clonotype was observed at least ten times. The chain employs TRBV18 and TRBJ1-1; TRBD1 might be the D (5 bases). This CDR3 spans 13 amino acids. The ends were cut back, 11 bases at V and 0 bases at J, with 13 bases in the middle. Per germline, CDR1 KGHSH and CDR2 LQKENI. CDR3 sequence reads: CAGKDTMNTEAFF. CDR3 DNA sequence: TGTGCCGGGAAGGACACCATGAACACTGAAGCTTTCTTT.

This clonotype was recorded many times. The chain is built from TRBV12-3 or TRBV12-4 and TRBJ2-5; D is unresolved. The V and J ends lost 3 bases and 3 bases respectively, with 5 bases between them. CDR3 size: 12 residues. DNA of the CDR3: TGTGCCAGCAGTTTTCAGGAAGAGACCCAGTACTTC. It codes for CASSFQEETQYF.

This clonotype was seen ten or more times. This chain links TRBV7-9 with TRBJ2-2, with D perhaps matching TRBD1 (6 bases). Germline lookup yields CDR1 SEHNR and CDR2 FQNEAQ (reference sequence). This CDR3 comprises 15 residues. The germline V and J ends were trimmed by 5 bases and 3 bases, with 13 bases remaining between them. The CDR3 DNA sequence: TGTGCCAGCAGCCCGGGCAGGGGAGACACCGGGGAGCTGTTTTTT. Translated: CASSPGRGDTGELFF.

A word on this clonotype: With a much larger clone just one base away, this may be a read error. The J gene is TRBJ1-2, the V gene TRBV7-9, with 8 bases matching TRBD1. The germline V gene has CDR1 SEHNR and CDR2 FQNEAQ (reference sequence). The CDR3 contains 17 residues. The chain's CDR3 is CASNLIAGTGTFYGYTF. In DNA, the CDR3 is TGTGCCAGCAACTTAATCGCCGGGACAGGAACTTTCTATGGCTACACCTTC.

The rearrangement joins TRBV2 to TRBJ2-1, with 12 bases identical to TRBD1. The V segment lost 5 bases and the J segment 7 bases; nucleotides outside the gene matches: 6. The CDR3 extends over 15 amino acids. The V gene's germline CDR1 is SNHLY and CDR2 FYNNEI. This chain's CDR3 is CASSSGTGGINEQFF. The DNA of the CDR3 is TGTGCCAGCAGTTCCGGGACAGGGGGCATTAATGAGCAGTTCTTC.

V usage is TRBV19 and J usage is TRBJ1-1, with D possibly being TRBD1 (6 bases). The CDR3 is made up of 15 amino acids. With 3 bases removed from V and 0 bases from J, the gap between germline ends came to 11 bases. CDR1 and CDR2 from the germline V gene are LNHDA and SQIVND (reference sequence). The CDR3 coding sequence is TGTGCCAGTAGTATGGCAGGGGCTTTGAACACTGAAGCTTTCTTT. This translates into CASSMAGALNTEAFF.

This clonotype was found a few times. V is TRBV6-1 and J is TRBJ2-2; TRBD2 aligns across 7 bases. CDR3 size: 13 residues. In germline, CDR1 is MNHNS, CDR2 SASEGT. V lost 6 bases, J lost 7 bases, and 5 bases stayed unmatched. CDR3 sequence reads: CASSQTSVGELFF. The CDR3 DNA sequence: TGTGCCAGCAGCCAAACTAGCGTCGGGGAGCTGTTTTTT.

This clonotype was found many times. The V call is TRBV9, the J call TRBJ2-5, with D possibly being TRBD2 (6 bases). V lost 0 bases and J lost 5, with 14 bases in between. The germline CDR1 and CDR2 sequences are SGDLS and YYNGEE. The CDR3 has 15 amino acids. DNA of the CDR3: TGTGCCAGCAGCGTAGGAGGGAGGCCGGAGGAGACCCAGTACTTC. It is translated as CASSVGGRPEETQYF.

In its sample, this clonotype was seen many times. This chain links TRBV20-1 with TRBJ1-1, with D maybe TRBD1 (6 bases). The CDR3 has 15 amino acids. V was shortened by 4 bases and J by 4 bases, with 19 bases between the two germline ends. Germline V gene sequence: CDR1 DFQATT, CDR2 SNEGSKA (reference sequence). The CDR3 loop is CSAITLRGVSTEAFF. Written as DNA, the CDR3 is TGCAGTGCTATCACGCTCAGGGGCGTTAGCACTGAAGCTTTCTTT.

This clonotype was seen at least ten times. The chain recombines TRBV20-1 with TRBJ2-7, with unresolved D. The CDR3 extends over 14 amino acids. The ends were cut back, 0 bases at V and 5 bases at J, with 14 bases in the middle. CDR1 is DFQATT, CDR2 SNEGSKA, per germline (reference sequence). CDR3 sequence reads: CSARELGFFDEQYF. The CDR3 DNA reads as TGCAGTGCTAGAGAGTTAGGGTTCTTCGACGAGCAGTACTTC.

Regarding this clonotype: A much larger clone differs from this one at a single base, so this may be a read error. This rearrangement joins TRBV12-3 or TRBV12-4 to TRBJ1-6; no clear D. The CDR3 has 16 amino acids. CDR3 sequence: CASNLAIWRANSPLHF. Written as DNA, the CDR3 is TGTGCCAGCAATTTAGCGATTTGGAGGGCAAATTCACCCCTCCACTTT.

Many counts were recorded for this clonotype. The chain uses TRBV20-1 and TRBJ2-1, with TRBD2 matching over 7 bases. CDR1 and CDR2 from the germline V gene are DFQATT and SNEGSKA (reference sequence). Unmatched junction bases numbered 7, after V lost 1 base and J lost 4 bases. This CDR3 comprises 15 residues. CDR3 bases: TGCAGTGCTAGAGGCTCCAGCGGGAAGTACAATGAGCAGTTCTTC. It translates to CSARGSSGKYNEQFF.

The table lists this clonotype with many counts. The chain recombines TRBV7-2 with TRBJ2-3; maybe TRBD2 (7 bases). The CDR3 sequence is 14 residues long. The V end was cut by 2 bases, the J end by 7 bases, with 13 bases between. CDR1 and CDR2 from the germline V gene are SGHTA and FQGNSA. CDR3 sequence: CASSLKGGGNTQYF. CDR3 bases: TGTGCCAGCAGCTTAAAAGGGGGGGGAAATACGCAGTATTTT.

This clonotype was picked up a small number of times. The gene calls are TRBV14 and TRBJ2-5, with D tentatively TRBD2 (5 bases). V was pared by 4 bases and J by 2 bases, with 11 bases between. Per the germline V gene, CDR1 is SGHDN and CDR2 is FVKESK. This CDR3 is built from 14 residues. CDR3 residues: CASSPKRPQETQYF. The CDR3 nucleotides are TGTGCCAGCAGCCCGAAGCGGCCTCAAGAGACCCAGTACTTC.

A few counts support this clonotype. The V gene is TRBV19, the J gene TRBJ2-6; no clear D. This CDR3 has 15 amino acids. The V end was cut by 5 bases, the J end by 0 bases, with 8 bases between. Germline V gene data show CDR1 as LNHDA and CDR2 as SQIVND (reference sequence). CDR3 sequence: CASSGFRSGANVLTF. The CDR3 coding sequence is TGTGCCAGTAGTGGGTTTCGCTCTGGGGCCAACGTCCTGACTTTC.

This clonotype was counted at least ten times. The CDR3 nucleotides read TGCAGTGCCACTAGTAGGACTAACCCGGGAGAGACCCAGTACTTC. The encoded protein is CSATSRTNPGETQYF. The chain has TRBV20-1 and TRBJ2-5; perhaps TRBD2 as D (6 bases). V was cut by 6 bases and J by 4 bases, with 21 bases left in between. Germline CDR1 is DFQATT and CDR2 is SNEGSKA (reference sequence). The length of the CDR3 is 15 residues.